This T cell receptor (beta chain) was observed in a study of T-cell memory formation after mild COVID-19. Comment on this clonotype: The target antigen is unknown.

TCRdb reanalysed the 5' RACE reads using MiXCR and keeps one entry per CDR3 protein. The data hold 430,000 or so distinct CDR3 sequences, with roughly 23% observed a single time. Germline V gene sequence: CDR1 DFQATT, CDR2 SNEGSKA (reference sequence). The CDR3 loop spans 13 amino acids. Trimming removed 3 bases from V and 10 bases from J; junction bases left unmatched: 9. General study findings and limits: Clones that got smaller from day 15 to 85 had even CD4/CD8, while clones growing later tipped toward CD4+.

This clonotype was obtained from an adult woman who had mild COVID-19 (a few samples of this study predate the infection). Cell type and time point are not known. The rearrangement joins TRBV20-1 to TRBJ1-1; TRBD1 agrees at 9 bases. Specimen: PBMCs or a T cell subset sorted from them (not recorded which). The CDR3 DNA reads TGCAGTGCTAGTCAAGGACAGGGGTCCGGAGCTTTCTTT. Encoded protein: CSASQGQGSGAFF.